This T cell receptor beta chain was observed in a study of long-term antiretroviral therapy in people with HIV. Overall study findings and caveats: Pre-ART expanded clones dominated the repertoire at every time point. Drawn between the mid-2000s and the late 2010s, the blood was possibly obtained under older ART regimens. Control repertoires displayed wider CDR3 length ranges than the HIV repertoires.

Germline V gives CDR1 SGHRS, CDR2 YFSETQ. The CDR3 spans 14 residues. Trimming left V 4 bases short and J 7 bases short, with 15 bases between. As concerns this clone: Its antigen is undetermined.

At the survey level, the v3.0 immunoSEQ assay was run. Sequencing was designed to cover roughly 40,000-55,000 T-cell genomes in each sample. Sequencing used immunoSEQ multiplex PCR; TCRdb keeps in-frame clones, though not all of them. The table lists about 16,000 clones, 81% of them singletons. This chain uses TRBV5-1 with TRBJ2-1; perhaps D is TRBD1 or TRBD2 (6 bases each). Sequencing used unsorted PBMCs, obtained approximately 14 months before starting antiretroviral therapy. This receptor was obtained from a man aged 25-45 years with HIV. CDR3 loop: CASSPGEGGNEQFF. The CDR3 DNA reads TGCGCCAGCAGCCCCGGCGAGGGGGGAAATGAGCAGTTCTTC.